One sample yielded the 20 T cell receptor beta chains listed below, sequenced in a study of T cell responses to AZD1222 COVID-19 vaccine. Libraries were prepared by immunoSEQ multiplex PCR; TCRdb keeps only in-frame clonotypes and omits some of them. The data hold more than 100,000 clones, with roughly 90% observed a single time. The sample in question was peripheral blood, obtained 28 days after the second AZD1222 dose. The source is an adult who received the AZD1222 COVID-19 vaccine.

The chain carries TRBV7-8 and TRBJ1-2, with D unresolved. Germline V gene data show CDR1 as SGHVS and CDR2 as FQNEAQ. There are 13 residues in the CDR3. Deletions cut 4 bases from V and 5 bases from J, with 11 bases between. CDR3 protein: CASSSVAEYGYTF. CDR3 coding DNA: TGTGCCAGCAGCTCGGTCGCCGAATATGGCTACACCTTC.

The chain joins TRBV10-3 to TRBJ1-5; no clear D. V was shortened by 3 bases and J by 9 bases, with 12 bases between the two germline ends. The CDR3 has 13 residues. Per germline, CDR1 ENHRY and CDR2 SYGVKD. The CDR3 DNA reads TGTGCCATCAGTGATGATAGGGTGGGGCCCCAGCATTTT. It is translated as CAISDDRVGPQHF.

In DNA form, the CDR3 reads TGTGCCAGCAGCCAAGGACTCGTCTATGGCTACACCTTC. It encodes CASSQGLVYGYTF. This chain joins TRBV4-2 and TRBJ1-2; no clear D gene. Per the germline V gene, CDR1 is LGHNA and CDR2 is YNFKEQ. The CDR3 totals 13 residues. The ends were cut back, 1 base at V and 4 bases at J, with 7 bases in the middle.

CDR3 loop: CASSGWDRGEPYEQYF. The CDR3 nucleotides are TGTGCCAGCAGCGGATGGGACAGGGGAGAACCCTACGAGCAGTACTTC. The V gene is TRBV3-1 (or the pseudogene TRBV3-2), the J gene TRBJ2-7, with 10 bases aligning to TRBD1. CDR1 LGHDT and CDR2 YNNKEL come from the germline V gene (reference sequence). J lost 2 bases, V lost 5 bases, and 9 bases had no gene match. The CDR3 loop spans 16 amino acids.

The CDR3 region is CASSLLLANRGTGELFF. Written as DNA, the CDR3 is TGCGCCAGCAGCTTATTACTAGCGAATCGAGGGACCGGGGAGCTGTTTTTT. This chain joins TRBV5-1 and TRBJ2-2; 7 bases map to TRBD2. Germline CDR1 SGHRS, CDR2 YFSETQ. Trimming cost V 2 bases and J 5 bases; bases outside gene matches: 12. The CDR3 has 17 residues. The whole variable domain, filled in from reference TRBV5-1 and TRBJ2-2, reads KAGVTQTPRYLIKTRGQQVTLSCSPISGHRSVSWYQQTPGQGLQFLFEYFSETQRNKGNFPGRFSGRQFSNSRSEMNVSTLELGDSALYLCASSLLLANRGTGELFFGEGSRLTVL.

V and J are TRBV28 and TRBJ1-6; D not resolved. The CDR3 consists of 12 residues. The V gene's germline CDR1 is MDHEN and CDR2 SYDVKM. With 7 bases removed from V and 9 bases from J, the gap between germline ends came to 10 bases. CDR3: CASKEVSSPLHF. CDR3 DNA: TGTGCCAGCAAGGAGGTGTCTTCACCCCTCCACTTT.

V gene TRBV5-1 combines with J gene TRBJ2-1; D is unresolved. Germline V gene lookup returns CDR1 SGHRS and CDR2 YFSETQ. CDR3 length: 17 amino acids. V lost 1 base and J 0 bases, leaving 14 bases between the germline ends. CDR3 sequence (DNA): TGCGCCAGCAGCTTGTTGGGCGGAGCCGACTCCTACAATGAGCAGTTCTTC. It yields the protein CASSLLGGADSYNEQFF.

The chain recombines TRBV5-6 with TRBJ2-7, with D possibly TRBD2 on 5 matching bases. Germline assignment: CDR1 SGHDT and CDR2 YYEEEE. V dropped 4 bases and J dropped 2 bases, with 16 bases sitting between them. This CDR3 spans 15 amino acids. CDR3 bases: TGTGCCAGCAGCCCGGGAATCCACACCACCTACGAGCAGTACTTC. Translated: CASSPGIHTTYEQYF.

The chain is built from TRBV7-2 and TRBJ2-1, with 11 positions matching TRBD1. This CDR3 region has 14 residues. V lost 6 bases, J lost 9 bases, and 7 bases stayed unmatched. CDR1 is SGHTA, CDR2 FQGNSA, per germline. CDR3 residues: CASRPIGTGGEQFF. The CDR3 DNA reads TGTGCCAGCAGGCCAATCGGGACAGGGGGTGAGCAGTTCTTC.

The chain combines TRBV5-1 with TRBJ1-2; 8 bases align to TRBD1. In germline, CDR1 is SGHRS, CDR2 YFSETQ. This CDR3 spans 14 amino acids. Unmatched junction bases numbered 9, after V lost 4 bases and J lost 7 bases. CDR3 amino acids: CASSLQGEGSGYTF. Here the CDR3 DNA reads TGCGCCAGCAGCCTACAGGGGGAAGGTTCTGGCTACACCTTC.

The rearrangement joins TRBV9 to TRBJ2-2; perhaps TRBD1 as D (7 bases). This CDR3 spans 17 amino acids. The V gene lost 3 bases and the J gene lost 2 bases, with 17 bases spanning the gap. Germline-derived CDR1 and CDR2 are SGDLS and YYNGEE. CDR3 DNA: TGTGCCAGCAGCGCAGACCGCGGGACAGTAAACACCGGGGAGCTGTTTTTT. Translated: CASSADRGTVNTGELFF.

The rearrangement links TRBV29-1 to TRBJ2-3; D call uncertain. CDR1 is SQVTM and CDR2 is ANQGSEA in the germline V gene. V was trimmed by 0 bases and J by 10 bases, leaving 14 bases between them. The CDR3 spans 13 residues. CDR3 bases: TGCAGCGTTGAAGACCAACCGAGTCTCCCGCAGTATTTT. Amino acid sequence: CSVEDQPSLPQYF.

The chain carries TRBV7-9 and TRBJ2-7; no reliable D call. The germline V gene encodes CDR1 SEHNR and CDR2 FQNEAQ (reference sequence). The CDR3 totals 12 residues. V shed 1 base and J shed 6 bases, with 7 bases lying between them. In DNA, the CDR3 is TGTGCCAGCAGCTTAGGGGGTAGCGAGCAGTACTTC. It codes for CASSLGGSEQYF.

The chain is built from TRBV28 and TRBJ2-3; a possible D gene is TRBD1 (6 bases). CDR1 and CDR2 from the germline V gene are MDHEN and SYDVKM. Trimming removed 5 bases at V and 2 bases at J, with 14 bases between. There are 15 residues in the CDR3. The DNA of the CDR3 is TGTGCCAGCAGTAAACAAGGGGGTCCCACAGATACGCAGTATTTT. Its protein product is CASSKQGGPTDTQYF.

The chain joins TRBV2 to TRBJ1-2; 8 nucleotides agree with TRBD1. V was pared by 5 bases and J by 0 bases, with 5 bases of the junction left unmatched. Per the germline V gene, CDR1 is SNHLY and CDR2 is FYNNEI. The CDR3 is 15 amino acids. The CDR3 sequence is CASSWDRTANYGYTF. The CDR3 bases are TGTGCCAGCAGTTGGGACAGGACCGCTAACTATGGCTACACCTTC. The full variable domain, in which reference TRBV2 and TRBJ1-2 provide the parts outside the CDR3, is EPEVTQTPSHQVTQMGQEVILRCVPISNHLYFYWYRQILGQKVEFLVSFYNNEISEKSEIFDDQFSVERPDGSNFTLKIRSTKLEDSAMYFCASSWDRTANYGYTFGSGTRLTVV.

This rearrangement joins TRBV27 to TRBJ2-7, with D possibly being TRBD1 (6 bases). This CDR3 contains 16 residues. The germline V gene has CDR1 MNHEY and CDR2 SMNVEV (reference sequence). Trimming shortened V by 5 bases and J by 2 bases, and 19 bases separated the two germline ends. In nucleotides, the CDR3 is TGTGCCAGCAGTCCATCACGGTCGACAGGAACCTACGAGCAGTACTTC. Its translation: CASSPSRSTGTYEQYF.

The V and J genes are TRBV4-1 and TRBJ2-1; D gene unclear. V was cut by 3 bases and J by 1 base, with 4 bases left in between. Germline CDR1 reads MGHRA; CDR2 reads YSYEKL. The CDR3 extends over 13 amino acids. In DNA, the CDR3 is TGCGCCAGCAGCCAGCCTTCCTACAATGAGCAGTTCTTC. It is translated as CASSQPSYNEQFF.

The chain uses TRBV5-4 and TRBJ1-1; 9 positions match TRBD1. The trim removed 0 bases at V and 8 bases at J, leaving 11 bases unmatched. The CDR3 is made up of 16 amino acids. Germline CDR1 SGHNT, CDR2 YYREEE (reference sequence). The chain's CDR3 is CASSLGGDRVLGEAFF. Written as DNA, the CDR3 is TGTGCCAGCAGCTTGGGAGGGGACAGGGTTTTGGGGGAAGCTTTCTTT.

The chain recombines TRBV19 with TRBJ1-4, with D perhaps matching TRBD1 (5 bases). Germline-derived CDR1 and CDR2 are LNHDA and SQIVND (reference sequence). Trimming took 6 bases from V and 4 from J, leaving 18 bases between them. There are 16 residues in the CDR3. DNA of the CDR3: TGTGCCAGTAGCTCCCCCCTCGGGGGGAATAATGAAAAACTGTTTTTT. Residues: CASSSPLGGNNEKLFF. The variable domain in full, completed from reference TRBV19 and TRBJ1-4, reads DGGITQSPKYLFRKEGQNVTLSCEQNLNHDAMYWYRQDPGQGLRLIYYSQIVNDFQKGDIAEGYSVSREKKESFPLTVTSAQKNPTAFYLCASSSPLGGNNEKLFFGSGTQLSVL.

This chain links TRBV19 with TRBJ2-1; D gene ambiguous. The CDR3 spans 11 residues. V lost 5 bases, J lost 4 bases, and 3 bases lay in between. Germline-derived CDR1 and CDR2 are LNHDA and SQIVND (reference sequence). The CDR3 sequence is CASSRYNEQFF. CDR3 nucleotides: TGTGCCAGTAGTCGATACAATGAGCAGTTCTTC.